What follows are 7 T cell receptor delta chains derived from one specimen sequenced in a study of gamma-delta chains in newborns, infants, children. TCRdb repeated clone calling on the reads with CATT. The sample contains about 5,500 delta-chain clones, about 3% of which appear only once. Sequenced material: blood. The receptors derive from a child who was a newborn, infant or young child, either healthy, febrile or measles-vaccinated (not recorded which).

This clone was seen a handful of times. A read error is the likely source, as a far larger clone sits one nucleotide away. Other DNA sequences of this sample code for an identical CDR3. The CDR3 region has the DNA TGTGCTCTTGGAGAACTAGGGATATTGACAGCACAACTCTTCTTT. This sequence encodes CALGELGILTAQLFF. The chain couples TRDV1 to TRDJ2, with D possibly being TRDD3 (6 bases). CDR3 length equals 15 residues. Per the germline V gene, CDR1 is TSWWSYY and CDR2 is QGS.

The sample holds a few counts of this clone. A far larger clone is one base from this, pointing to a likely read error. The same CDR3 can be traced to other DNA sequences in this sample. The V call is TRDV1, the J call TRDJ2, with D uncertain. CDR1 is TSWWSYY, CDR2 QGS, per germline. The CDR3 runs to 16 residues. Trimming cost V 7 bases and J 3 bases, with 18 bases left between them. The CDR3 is CALDEAGRDMTAQLFF. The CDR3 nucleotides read TGTGCTCTTGATGAGGCCGGCCGAGATATGACAGCACAACTCTTCTTT.

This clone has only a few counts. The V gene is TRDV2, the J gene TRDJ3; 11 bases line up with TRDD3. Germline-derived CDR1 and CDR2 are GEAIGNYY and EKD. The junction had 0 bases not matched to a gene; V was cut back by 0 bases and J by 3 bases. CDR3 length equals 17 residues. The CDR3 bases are TGTGCCTGTGACACCTGGGGGATACGCTGGGACACCCGACAGATGTTTTTC. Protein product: CACDTWGIRWDTRQMFF.

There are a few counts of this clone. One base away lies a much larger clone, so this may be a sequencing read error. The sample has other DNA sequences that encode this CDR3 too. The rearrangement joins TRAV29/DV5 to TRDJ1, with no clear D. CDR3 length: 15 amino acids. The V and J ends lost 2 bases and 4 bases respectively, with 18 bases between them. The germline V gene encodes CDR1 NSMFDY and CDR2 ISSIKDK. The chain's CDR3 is CAASAPAGSFDKLIF. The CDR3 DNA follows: TGTGCAGCAAGTGCTCCCGCCGGATCCTTCGATAAACTCATCTTT.

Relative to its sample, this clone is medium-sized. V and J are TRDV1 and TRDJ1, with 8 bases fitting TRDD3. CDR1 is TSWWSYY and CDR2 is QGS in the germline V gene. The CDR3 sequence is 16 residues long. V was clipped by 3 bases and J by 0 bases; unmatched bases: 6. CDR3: CALGDVDGGYTDKLIF. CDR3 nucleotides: TGTGCTCTTGGGGATGTGGATGGGGGATACACCGATAAACTCATCTTT.

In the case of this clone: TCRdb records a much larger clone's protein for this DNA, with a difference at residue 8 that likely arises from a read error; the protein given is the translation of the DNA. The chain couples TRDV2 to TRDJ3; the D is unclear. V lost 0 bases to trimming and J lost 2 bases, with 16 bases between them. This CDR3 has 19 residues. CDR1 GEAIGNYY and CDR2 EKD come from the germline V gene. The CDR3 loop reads CACDTPRLRPTWDTRQMFF. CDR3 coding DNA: TGTGCCTGTGACACCCCACGGTTACGCCCCACCTGGGACACCCGACAGATGTTTTTC.

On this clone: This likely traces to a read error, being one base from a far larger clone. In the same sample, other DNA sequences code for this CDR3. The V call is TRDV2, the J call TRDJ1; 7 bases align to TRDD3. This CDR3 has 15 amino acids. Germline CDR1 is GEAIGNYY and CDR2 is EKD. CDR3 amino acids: CACDTAWGVTDKLIF. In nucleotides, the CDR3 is TGTGCCTGTGACACCGCCTGGGGGGTCACCGATAAGCTCATCTTT.